The entry below gives a single T cell receptor beta chain sequence along with its context. Its cognate antigen is unknown. The data were produced by immunoSEQ multiplex PCR, yet TCRdb's version contains in-frame clones alone and is incomplete. The sample includes just under 80,000 clones, about 83% of them seen just once. This sample is part of a study of OX40 agonist ivuxolimab in advanced cancers. Study-wide results and caveats: What antigens the expanded peripheral T cells recognized was never established.

The germline gives CDR1 SGHAT, CDR2 FQNNGV. J lost 0 bases, V lost 1 base, and 14 bases had no gene match. The CDR3 is made up of 19 amino acids. The sample consisted of CD4+ or CD8+ T cells sorted from blood, taken in a trial of the OX40 agonist ivuxolimab. This receptor was obtained from an adult with an advanced solid tumor such as melanoma, head and neck, liver or kidney cancer. The rearrangement uses TRBV11-2 and TRBJ2-7; 8 bases match TRBD2. CDR3 region: CASSLVGGLGLTSSYEQYF. In DNA, the CDR3 is TGTGCCAGCAGCTTAGTGGGGGGACTAGGACTAACCTCCTCCTACGAGCAGTACTTC.